The 4 T cell receptor beta chains listed next were all sequenced from one sample in a study of response to subunit inactivated influenza vaccine. TCRdb re-analysed the RT-PCR reads in MiXCR, keeping a single row per CDR3 protein. The table shows roughly 780,000 distinct CDR3 sequences, with approximately 18% occurring only once. Sequences were derived from PBMCs from blood, sampled approximately 5 days after vaccination. These receptors were obtained from a middle-aged man who received an inactivated influenza vaccine.

The chain employs TRBV6-2 or TRBV6-3 and TRBJ2-1; 7 bases align to TRBD2. The germline gives CDR1 MNHEY, CDR2 SVGEGT. The CDR3 consists of 13 residues. V shed 5 bases, J shed 6 bases, and the junction held 4 bases outside the gene matches. DNA for the CDR3: TGTGCCAGCAGTGCAGGGACTATCAATGAGCAGTTCTTC. Translation gives CASSAGTINEQFF.

The sample holds many counts of this clonotype. The chain has TRBV12-3 or TRBV12-4 and TRBJ1-3, with unresolved D. Trimming took off 8 bases at V and 0 bases at J, with 11 bases between the two ends. This CDR3 spans 14 amino acids. CDR3 residues: CASADGNSGNTIYF. The CDR3 DNA is TGTGCCAGCGCGGACGGGAACTCTGGAAACACCATATATTTT.

The genes are TRBV20-1 and TRBJ2-7; 11 nucleotides align to TRBD1. The V gene end was trimmed by 6 bases and the J gene end by 13 bases; junction bases not matched to a gene: 8. Germline lookup yields CDR1 DFQATT and CDR2 SNEGSKA (reference sequence). This CDR3 spans 11 amino acids. The CDR3 is CSALGQGGPYF. The CDR3 nucleotides are TGCAGTGCCCTGGGACAGGGGGGGCCTTACTTC.

J is TRBJ2-3 and V is TRBV5-1; 7 positions match TRBD1. The CDR3 consists of 15 residues. The germline V gene encodes CDR1 SGHRS and CDR2 YFSETQ. After removal of 5 bases from V and 4 bases from J, the junction contained 10 bases not matched to a gene. The chain's CDR3 is CASSRDRAVSDTQYF. The CDR3 DNA reads TGCGCCAGCAGTCGCGACAGGGCAGTGTCAGATACGCAGTATTTT.